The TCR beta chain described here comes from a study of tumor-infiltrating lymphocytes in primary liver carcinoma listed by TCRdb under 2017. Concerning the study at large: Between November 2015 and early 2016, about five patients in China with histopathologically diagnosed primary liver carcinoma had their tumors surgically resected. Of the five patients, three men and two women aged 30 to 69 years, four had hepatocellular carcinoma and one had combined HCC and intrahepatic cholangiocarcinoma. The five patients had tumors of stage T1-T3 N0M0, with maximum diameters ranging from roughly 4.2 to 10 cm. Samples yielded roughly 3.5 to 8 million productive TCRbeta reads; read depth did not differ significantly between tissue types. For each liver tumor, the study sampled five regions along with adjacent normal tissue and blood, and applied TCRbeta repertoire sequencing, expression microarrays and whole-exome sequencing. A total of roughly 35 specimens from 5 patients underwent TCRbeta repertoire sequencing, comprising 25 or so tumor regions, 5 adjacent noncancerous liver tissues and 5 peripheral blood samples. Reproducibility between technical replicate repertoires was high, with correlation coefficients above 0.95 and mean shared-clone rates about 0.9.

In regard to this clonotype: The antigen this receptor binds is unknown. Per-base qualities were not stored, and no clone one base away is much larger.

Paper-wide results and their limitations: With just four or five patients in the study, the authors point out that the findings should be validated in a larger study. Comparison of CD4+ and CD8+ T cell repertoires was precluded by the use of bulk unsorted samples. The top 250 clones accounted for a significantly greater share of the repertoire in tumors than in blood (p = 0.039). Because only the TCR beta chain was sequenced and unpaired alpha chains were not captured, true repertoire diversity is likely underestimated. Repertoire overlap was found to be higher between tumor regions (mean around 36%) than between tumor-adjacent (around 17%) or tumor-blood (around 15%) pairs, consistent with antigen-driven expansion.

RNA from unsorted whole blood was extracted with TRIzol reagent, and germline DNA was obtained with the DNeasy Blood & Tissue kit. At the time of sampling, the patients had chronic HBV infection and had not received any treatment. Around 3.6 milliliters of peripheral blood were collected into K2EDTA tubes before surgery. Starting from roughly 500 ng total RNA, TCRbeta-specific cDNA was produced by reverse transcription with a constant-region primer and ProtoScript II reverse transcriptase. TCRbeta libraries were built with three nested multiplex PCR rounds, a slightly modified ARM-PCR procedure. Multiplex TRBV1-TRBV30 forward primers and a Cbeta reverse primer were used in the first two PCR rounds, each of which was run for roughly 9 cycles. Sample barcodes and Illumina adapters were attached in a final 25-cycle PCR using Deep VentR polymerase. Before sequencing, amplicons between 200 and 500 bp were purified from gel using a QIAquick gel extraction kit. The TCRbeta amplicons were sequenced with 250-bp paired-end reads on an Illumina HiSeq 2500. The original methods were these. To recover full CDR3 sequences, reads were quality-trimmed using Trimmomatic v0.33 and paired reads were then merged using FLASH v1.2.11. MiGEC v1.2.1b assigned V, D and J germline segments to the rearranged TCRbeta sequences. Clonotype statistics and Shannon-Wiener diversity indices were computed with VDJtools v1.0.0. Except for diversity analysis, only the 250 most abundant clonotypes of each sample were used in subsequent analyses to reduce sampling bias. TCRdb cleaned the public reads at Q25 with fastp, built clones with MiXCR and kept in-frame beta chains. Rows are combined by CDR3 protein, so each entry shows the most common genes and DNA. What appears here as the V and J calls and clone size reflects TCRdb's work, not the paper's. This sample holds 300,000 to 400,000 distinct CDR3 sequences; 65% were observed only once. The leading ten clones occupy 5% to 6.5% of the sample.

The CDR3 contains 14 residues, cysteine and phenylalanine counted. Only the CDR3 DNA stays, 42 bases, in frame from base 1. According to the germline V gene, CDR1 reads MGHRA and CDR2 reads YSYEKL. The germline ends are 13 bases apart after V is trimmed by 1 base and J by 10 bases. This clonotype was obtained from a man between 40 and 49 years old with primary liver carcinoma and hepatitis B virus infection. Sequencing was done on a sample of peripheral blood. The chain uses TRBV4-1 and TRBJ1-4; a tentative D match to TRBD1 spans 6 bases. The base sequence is TGCGCCAGCAGCCAAGGGTCAGAGGGGGGAAAACTGTTTTTT. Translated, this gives CASSQGSEGGKLFF.